What follows are 3 T cell receptor beta chains derived from one specimen sequenced in a study of response to subunit inactivated influenza vaccine. In TCRdb, the RT-PCR reads were re-called with MiXCR into one record per CDR3 protein. The data show hundreds of thousands of distinct CDR3 sequences, with 11% to 15% seen just once and around 7% held by the top ten. The sample consisted of PBMCs from blood, taken 14 days before vaccination. The receptors here all came from a middle-aged man who received an inactivated influenza vaccine.

The rearrangement links TRBV9 to TRBJ2-1; 11 bases align to TRBD1. The J segment lost 0 bases and the V segment lost 4 bases, leaving 3 bases of the junction unmatched. The CDR3 spans 16 residues. Germline V gives CDR1 SGDLS, CDR2 YYNGEE. CDR3 in amino acids: CASSSGTGGSYNEQFF. CDR3 coding DNA: TGTGCCAGCAGCTCCGGGACAGGGGGCTCCTACAATGAGCAGTTCTTC.

This clonotype was found a few times. V is TRBV7-9 and J is TRBJ2-1; 7 nucleotides agree with TRBD2. Unmatched junction bases numbered 12, after V lost 5 bases and J lost 8 bases. In germline, CDR1 is SEHNR, CDR2 FQNEAQ (reference sequence). The CDR3 totals 15 residues. As DNA, the CDR3 is TGTGCCAGCAGCCTCCGCGGACTAGAGATAGATGAGCAGTTCTTC. Protein product: CASSLRGLEIDEQFF.

The rearrangement links TRBV5-6 to TRBJ2-1; D remains ambiguous. V lost 0 bases, J lost 5 bases, and 21 bases lay in between. Germline V lookup: CDR1 SGHDT, CDR2 YYEEEE. The CDR3 runs 18 residues. The DNA of the CDR3 is TGTGCCAGCAGCTTGGGCCGTCGTTGGCCTCGAACCAACAATGAGCAGTTCTTC. It yields the protein CASSLGRRWPRTNNEQFF.